These 27 T cell receptor beta chains were sequenced from one sample in a study of cytomegalovirus exposure and HLA in healthy donors (dated by TCRdb to 2016 to 2017). Library prep was done by the immunoSEQ multiplex PCR assay. For the multiplex PCR, a mixture combining 60 forward primers for TCR Vbeta segments and 13 reverse primers for TCR Jbeta segments was used. TCRdb limited this immuneACCESS table to in-frame rearrangements with V and J called. A share of clones is missing; checked studies link under half to unresolved V genes, and the rest is unexplained. The sample table shows approximately 70,000 clones, and around 80% are seen once. Jointly, the top ten make up around 8.9% of the sample. The sequencing input was PBMCs. Every receptor here comes from a man between 35 and 55 years old in good health and CMV-seronegative.

The chain joins TRBV25-1 to TRBJ2-4, with 7 bases lining up with TRBD2. The CDR3 has 13 residues. The V and J ends lost 6 bases and 6 bases, in that order; junction bases with no gene match: 5. Germline assignment: CDR1 MGHDK and CDR2 SYGVNS. The CDR3 is CASRKRDTNIQYF. The DNA of the CDR3 is TGTGCCAGCAGGAAGCGGGATACAAACATTCAGTACTTC.

DNA for the CDR3: TGTGCCAGTAGTACCCTGCCTGGCGGGAGCTCCTACGAGCAGTACTTC. It encodes CASSTLPGGSSYEQYF. The chain recombines TRBV19 with TRBJ2-7, with 7 bases lining up with TRBD2. J lost 0 bases, V lost 4 bases, and 9 bases had no gene match. Per germline, CDR1 LNHDA and CDR2 SQIVND (reference sequence). This CDR3 has 16 residues.

This clone was recorded a few times. This rearrangement joins TRBV5-6 to TRBJ2-1; a possible D gene is TRBD1 (6 bases). The length of the CDR3 is 16 residues. In germline, CDR1 is SGHDT, CDR2 YYEEEE. V lost 0 bases and J lost 6, with 16 bases in between. CDR3 loop: CASSLGSSRGRNEQFF. DNA for the CDR3: TGTGCCAGCAGCTTGGGGTCTTCCAGGGGACGCAATGAGCAGTTCTTC.

This rearrangement joins TRBV10-1 to TRBJ2-7, with 12 bases identical to TRBD2. The length of the CDR3 is 14 residues. CDR1 and CDR2 from the germline V gene are WNHNN and SYGVQD (reference sequence). J gave up 4 bases and V 2 bases, and 0 bases lay outside the gene matches. The CDR3 spells CASSEGLAGYEQYF. DNA of the CDR3: TGCGCCAGCAGTGAGGGACTAGCGGGGTACGAGCAGTACTTC.

V and J are TRBV5-4 and TRBJ1-2; TRBD1 matches 9 bases. The V gene end was trimmed by 3 bases and the J gene end by 5 bases; junction bases not matched to a gene: 5. Germline V gives CDR1 SGHNT, CDR2 YYREEE (reference sequence). This CDR3 is 14 amino acids long. The DNA for the CDR3 is TGTGCCAGCAGCTCACCGACAGGGGGTTATGGCTACACCTTC. It specifies CASSSPTGGYGYTF.

This chain connects TRBV28 to TRBJ2-3; no clear D. Trimming took off 7 bases at V and 3 bases at J, with 8 bases between the two ends. The germline V gene has CDR1 MDHEN and CDR2 SYDVKM. There are 12 residues in the CDR3. CDR3 sequence (DNA): TGTGCCAGCAATAGAGGAACAGATACGCAGTATTTT. Encoded protein: CASNRGTDTQYF.

This rearrangement joins TRBV7-6 to TRBJ2-1; D unresolved. The CDR3 runs 13 residues. V lost 1 base to trimming and J lost 10 bases, with 11 bases between them. Germline assignment: CDR1 SGHVS and CDR2 FNYEAQ. In DNA form, the CDR3 reads TGTGCCAGCAGCTTAGGACACCCAAACGAGCAGTTCTTC. It is translated as CASSLGHPNEQFF.

The V gene is TRBV11-2, the J gene TRBJ2-1; TRBD2 is a possible D gene (5 bases). The germline V gene encodes CDR1 SGHAT and CDR2 FQNNGV. Trimming took 1 base from V and 4 from J, leaving 5 bases between them. The CDR3 has 13 amino acids. CDR3 nucleotides: TGTGCCAGCAGCTTAGGCGGGTACAATGAGCAGTTCTTC. Residues: CASSLGGYNEQFF.

This clone appeared a few times. The chain combines TRBV19 with TRBJ1-5; 8 bases are shared with TRBD1. The CDR3 is 12 amino acids. V shed 10 bases, J shed 6 bases, and the junction held 5 bases outside the gene matches. Germline CDR1 is LNHDA and CDR2 is SQIVND (reference sequence). In DNA form, the CDR3 reads TGTGCCACCTCGGACAGGGTTCAGCCCCAGCATTTT. This codes for CATSDRVQPQHF.

CDR3 loop: CASSSPPQGAPTRAKNIQYF. The CDR3 DNA reads as TGTGCCAGTAGTAGTCCCCCACAGGGAGCCCCCACGCGTGCCAAAAACATTCAGTACTTC. The chain has TRBV19 and TRBJ2-4; D is possibly TRBD1 (6 bases). Germline-derived CDR1 and CDR2 are LNHDA and SQIVND (reference sequence). The CDR3 loop spans 20 amino acids. Between the trimmed V and J ends, which lost 4 bases and 1 base, there was a span of 26 bases.

The rearrangement joins TRBV2 to TRBJ1-5, with 7 positions matching TRBD1. CDR1 and CDR2 (germline): SNHLY, FYNNEI. Unmatched junction bases numbered 8, after V lost 5 bases and J lost 7 bases. The CDR3 is made up of 14 amino acids. The CDR3 loop reads CASSPQGIRQPQHF. The CDR3 coding sequence is TGTGCCAGCAGTCCACAGGGGATTCGGCAGCCCCAGCATTTT.

This clone appeared many times. The chain recombines TRBV7-9 with TRBJ1-1; D is perhaps TRBD1 (6 bases). This CDR3 region has 14 residues. The V end lost 2 bases, the J end lost 7 bases, and 14 bases lay between the germline ends. Germline V gene data show CDR1 as SEHNR and CDR2 as FQNEAQ (reference sequence). CDR3 DNA: TGTGCCAGCAGCTTACTATGGGAAGGGGGTGAAGCTTTCTTT. Its protein product is CASSLLWEGGEAFF.

This clone was detected once. CDR3 nucleotides: TGCGCCAGCAGTGAGTGGGGACTAGCGGGGGGGGCAGATACGCAGTATTTT. Its protein product is CASSEWGLAGGADTQYF. The chain recombines TRBV10-1 with TRBJ2-3, with TRBD2 identical over 16 bases. The CDR3 sequence is 17 residues long. Germline values: CDR1 WNHNN, CDR2 SYGVQD (reference sequence). V lost 1 base and J lost 4; bases outside the gene matches: 2.

The V gene is TRBV7-2, the J gene TRBJ2-2; 7 nucleotides agree with TRBD2. CDR1 SGHTA and CDR2 FQGNSA come from the germline V gene. The CDR3 consists of 15 residues. V lost 4 bases to trimming and J lost 2 bases; unmatched junction nucleotides: 4. CDR3 bases: TGTGCCAGCAGCTCTCGACTAGCAAACACCGGGGAGCTGTTTTTT. It encodes CASSSRLANTGELFF.

The gene calls are TRBV18 and TRBJ1-1; no definite D call. The V gene's germline CDR1 is KGHSH and CDR2 LQKENI. This CDR3 has 14 amino acids. The germline V and J ends were trimmed by 1 base and 3 bases, with 9 bases remaining between them. The CDR3 DNA reads TGTGCCAGCTCACCACTGGGCACCGACACTGAAGCTTTCTTT. Residues: CASSPLGTDTEAFF.

This clone was observed once. This sequence joins TRBV7-3 and TRBJ2-3, with 9 bases lining up with TRBD2. V trimming: 5 bases; J trimming: 0 bases; junction bases outside the gene matches: 9. Germline V gives CDR1 SGHTA, CDR2 FQGTGA. The CDR3 runs to 17 residues. CDR3 region: CASSPFSGGASTDTQYF. The CDR3 coding sequence is TGTGCCAGCAGCCCATTTAGCGGGGGAGCTAGCACAGATACGCAGTATTTT.

The chain has TRBV5-4 and TRBJ1-1; possibly TRBD1 for D (5 bases). Deletions cut 3 bases from V and 3 bases from J, with 12 bases between. Germline V gene sequence: CDR1 SGHNT, CDR2 YYREEE (reference sequence). CDR3 length: 14 residues. The CDR3 DNA follows: TGTGCCAGCAGCTCGTCGGGGGGGTACACTGAAGCTTTCTTT. This encodes CASSSSGGYTEAFF.

The chain carries TRBV29-1 and TRBJ2-7, with a possible D match to TRBD2 (5 bases). The CDR3 is made up of 13 amino acids. The ends were cut back, 3 bases at V and 0 bases at J, with 9 bases in the middle. CDR1 is SQVTM, CDR2 ANQGSEA, per germline. CDR3 region: CSVDEGSSYEQYF. Here the CDR3 DNA reads TGCAGCGTTGATGAGGGTAGCTCCTACGAGCAGTACTTC.

The rearrangement links TRBV29-1 to TRBJ1-1; D gene ambiguous. Germline values: CDR1 SQVTM, CDR2 ANQGSEA. Trimming removed 3 bases at V and 0 bases at J, with 11 bases between. This CDR3 region has 14 residues. The CDR3 DNA is TGCAGCGTTGAGGTGGCAACCATGAACACTGAAGCTTTCTTT. It encodes CSVEVATMNTEAFF.

The chain employs TRBV7-6 and TRBJ1-5; D gene unclear. Trimming left V 1 base short and J 0 bases short, with 10 bases between. CDR1 and CDR2 from the germline V gene are SGHVS and FNYEAQ. This CDR3 spans 16 amino acids. The CDR3 sequence is CASSLGLGNSNQPQHF. The CDR3, as DNA: TGTGCCAGCAGCTTAGGACTGGGTAATAGCAATCAGCCCCAGCATTTT. The full variable domain, completed using reference TRBV7-6 and TRBJ1-5, is GAGVSQSPRYKVTKRGQDVALRCDPISGHVSLYWYRQALGQGPEFLTYFNYEAQQDKSGLPNDRFSAERPEGSISTLTIQRTEQRDSAMYRCASSLGLGNSNQPQHFGDGTRLSIL.

In its sample, this clone was seen once. V and J are TRBV7-2 and TRBJ1-6; 9 bases agree with TRBD1. The CDR3 consists of 16 residues. V gave up 5 bases and J gave up 10 bases; unmatched junction bases: 12. Germline V gene data show CDR1 as SGHTA and CDR2 as FQGNSA. The CDR3 loop is CASSGSPGTGWSPLHF. The CDR3 DNA reads TGTGCCAGCAGCGGTAGTCCCGGGACAGGGTGGTCACCCCTCCACTTT.

The J gene is TRBJ1-5, the V gene TRBV6-1; 10 bases line up with TRBD1. Germline trimming cut 5 bases from V and 7 bases from J; bases unmatched to any gene: 8. This CDR3 is built from 15 residues. CDR1 is MNHNS, CDR2 SASEGT, per germline. DNA for the CDR3: TGTGCCAGCAGTACAGGGGACAGGGGAGGGCAGCCCCAGCATTTT. Protein: CASSTGDRGGQPQHF.

Only one count was recorded for this clone. This chain connects TRBV4-1 to TRBJ2-2, with a tentative D call TRBD2 (7 bases). Germline assignment: CDR1 MGHRA and CDR2 YSYEKL. CDR3 length: 16 residues. V was shortened by 9 bases and J by 2 bases, with 19 bases between the two germline ends. The CDR3 nucleotides read TGCGCCAGGACGAAGGGGGGGGGACTTAACACCGGGGAGCTGTTTTTT. Protein product: CARTKGGGLNTGELFF.

The chain employs TRBV5-4 and TRBJ2-5; 8 bases match TRBD2. Germline-derived CDR1 and CDR2 are SGHNT and YYREEE (reference sequence). This CDR3 comprises 14 residues. J lost 5 bases, V lost 4 bases, and 7 bases had no gene match. DNA for the CDR3: TGTGCCAGCAGCCGCGCGGGGGGCGGGGAGACCCAGTACTTC. This sequence encodes CASSRAGGGETQYF.

The rearrangement links TRBV29-1 to TRBJ1-2, with D hard to call. The germline CDR1 and CDR2 sequences are SQVTM and ANQGSEA. This CDR3 region has 14 residues. V lost 1 base and J lost 5, with 14 bases in between. CDR3 sequence reads: CSVEGLQSSYGYTF. The CDR3 coding sequence is TGCAGCGTTGAAGGTCTACAGAGCTCGTATGGCTACACCTTC.

The chain couples TRBV15 to TRBJ1-6; D is undetermined. Germline V gene data show CDR1 as LNHNV and CDR2 as YYDKDF (reference sequence). V was shortened by 6 bases and J by 10 bases, with 16 bases between the two germline ends. The CDR3 totals 14 residues. CDR3 in DNA: TGTGCCACCAGGGAGGTAGGGAGGGAATCACCCCTCCACTTT. It yields the protein CATREVGRESPLHF.

The genes are TRBV27 and TRBJ1-2, with 8 positions matching TRBD1. In germline, CDR1 is MNHEY, CDR2 SMNVEV (reference sequence). The CDR3 loop spans 15 amino acids. The J segment lost 8 bases and the V segment lost 4 bases, leaving 12 bases of the junction unmatched. DNA of the CDR3: TGTGCCAGCAGTTCGGCCCTGACAGGGGCAAGAGGCTACACCTTC. Translated, it gives CASSSALTGARGYTF.